The 4 T cell receptor beta chains below all came from one sample that was sequenced in a study of cytomegalovirus exposure and HLA in healthy donors. PCR primers comprised 60 Vbeta and 13 Jbeta primers. Using immunoSEQ multiplex PCR, the repertoire was profiled, and TCRdb retains in-frame clones only, with some absent. The table has fewer than 150,000 clones, about four fifths seen once. The sequencing sample was made of PBMCs. The receptor set was obtained from a male donor in good health and CMV-seronegative.

The chain links TRBV27 to TRBJ2-7, with D perhaps TRBD1 (5 bases). The germline V and J ends were trimmed by 0 bases and 4 bases, with 13 bases remaining between them. Looked up from germline, CDR1 is MNHEY and CDR2 is SMNVEV (reference sequence). The CDR3 runs to 15 residues. DNA of the CDR3: TGTGCCAGCAGTTTATCGCCAGGGCGATCATACGAGCAGTACTTC. It yields the protein CASSLSPGRSYEQYF.

V and J are TRBV5-6 and TRBJ2-3; the match to TRBD2 covers 10 bases. This CDR3 region has 17 residues. Trimming removed 5 bases from V and 0 bases from J; junction bases left unmatched: 9. Germline V gene data show CDR1 as SGHDT and CDR2 as YYEEEE. The CDR3 nucleotides read TGTGCCAGCAGTTACGGACTAGCGGAAGAAAGCACAGATACGCAGTATTTT. It yields the protein CASSYGLAEESTDTQYF. Based on the CDR3 plus reference TRBV5-6 and TRBJ2-3, the full variable domain is DAGVTQSPTHLIKTRGQQVTLRCSPKSGHDTVSWYQQALGQGPQFIFQYYEEEERQRGNFPDRFSGHQFPNYSSELNVNALLLGDSALYLCASSYGLAEESTDTQYFGPGTRLTVL.

Comments on this clone: At one end, the junction sequence differs from germline, possibly due to a read error. The V and J genes are TRBV6-5 and TRBJ1-1; 8 bases align to TRBD1. In germline, CDR1 is MNHEY, CDR2 SVGAGI. The CDR3 has 15 residues. CDR3 bases: TGTCCCAGCAGGAGACAGGGGCTTTCGAACACTGAAGCTTTCTTT. It yields the protein CPSRRQGLSNTEAFF.

The V and J genes are TRBV27 and TRBJ2-3; the D is unclear. Trimming took 4 bases from V and 0 from J, leaving 11 bases between them. CDR1 and CDR2 (germline): MNHEY, SMNVEV (reference sequence). The CDR3 is made up of 15 amino acids. The CDR3 DNA follows: TGTGCCAGCAGTTCCCACAGAGCCAGCACAGATACGCAGTATTTT. Its translation is CASSSHRASTDTQYF.